This T cell receptor beta chain was found in a study of identical twins. General study points: Out-of-frame TCR alpha sharing observed in monozygotic twins exceeded model estimates.

Healthy Caucasians alone served as donors. One entry per CDR3 protein results from TCRdb running MiXCR on the 5' RACE reads. The table records about 240,000 distinct CDR3 sequences, 7.5% of them present only once. This clonotype was found many times. The antigen is not known. With 7 bases removed from V and 3 bases from J, the gap between germline ends came to 17 bases. This CDR3 has 15 residues. These sequences were also reported in another study, on yellow fever vaccine responses in identical twins.

The rearrangement links TRBV12-3 or TRBV12-4 to TRBJ2-3, with D possibly TRBD1 on 6 matching bases. The sample consisted of CD8+ T cells sorted from blood. The receptor's source is a woman under 30 in good health. CDR3 sequence reads: CASTPVERGTDTQYF. The CDR3 nucleotides read TGTGCCAGCACCCCAGTTGAGAGGGGGACAGATACGCAGTATTTT.